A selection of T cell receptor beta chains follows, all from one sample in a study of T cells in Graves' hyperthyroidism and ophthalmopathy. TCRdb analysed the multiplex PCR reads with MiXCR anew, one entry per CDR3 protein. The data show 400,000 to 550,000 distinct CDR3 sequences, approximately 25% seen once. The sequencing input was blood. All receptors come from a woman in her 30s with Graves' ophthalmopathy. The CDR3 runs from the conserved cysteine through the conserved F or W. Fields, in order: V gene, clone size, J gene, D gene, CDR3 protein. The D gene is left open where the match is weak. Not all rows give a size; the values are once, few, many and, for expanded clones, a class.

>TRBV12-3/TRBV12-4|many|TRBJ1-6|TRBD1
CASSLFRDRGLNSPLHF
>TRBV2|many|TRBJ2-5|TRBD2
CASRGGGGQETQYF
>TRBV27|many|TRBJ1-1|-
CASRGGGGTTEAFF
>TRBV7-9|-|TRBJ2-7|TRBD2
CASSRDSGSSYEQYF
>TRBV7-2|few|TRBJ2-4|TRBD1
CASSLEDRAGNIKYF
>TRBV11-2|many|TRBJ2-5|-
CASSLDSGVETQYF
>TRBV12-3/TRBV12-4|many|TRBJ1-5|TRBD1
CASSPDRVNQPQHF
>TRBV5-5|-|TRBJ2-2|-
CASSLVQTTGELFF
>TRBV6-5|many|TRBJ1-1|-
CASSYGGAGTEAFF
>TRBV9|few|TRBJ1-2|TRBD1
CASSPNSGQANGYTF
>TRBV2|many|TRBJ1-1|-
CASIVEGNTEAFF
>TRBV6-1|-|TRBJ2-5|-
CATIASQTARETQYF
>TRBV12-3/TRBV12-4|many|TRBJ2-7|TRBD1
CASSARRDSPYEQYF
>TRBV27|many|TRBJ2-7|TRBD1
CASSPLTGGVSSEQYF
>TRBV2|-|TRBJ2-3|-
CASSYTGTSFRHGTQYF
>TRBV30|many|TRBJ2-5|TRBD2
CAWRLAGAQETQYF
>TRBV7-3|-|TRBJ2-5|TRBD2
CASGLAGGSETQYF
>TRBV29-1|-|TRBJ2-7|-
CSVGKGRSYEQYF
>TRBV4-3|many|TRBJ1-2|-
CASSQDGTVGYTF
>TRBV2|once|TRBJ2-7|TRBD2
CASSYGTSGWQYF
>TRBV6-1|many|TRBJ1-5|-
CASSADIRGNQPQHF
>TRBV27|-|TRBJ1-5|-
CASSDREGRAQHF
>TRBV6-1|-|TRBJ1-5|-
CASTSLANSNQPQHF
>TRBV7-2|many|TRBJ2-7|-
CASTSSSYEQYF
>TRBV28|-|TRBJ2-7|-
CASSPENTQYF
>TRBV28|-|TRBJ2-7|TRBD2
CASSDTGGTGSYEQYF
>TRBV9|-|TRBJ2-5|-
CASSPPRFPGQETQYF
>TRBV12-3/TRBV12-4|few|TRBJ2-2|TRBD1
CASSLRTGGIGELFF
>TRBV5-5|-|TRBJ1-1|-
CASSLEPSRVRAFF
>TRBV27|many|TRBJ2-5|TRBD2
CASSPPGLEGGETQYF
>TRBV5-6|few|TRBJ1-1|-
CASSSTRTGNTEAFF
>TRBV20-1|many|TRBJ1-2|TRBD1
CSAYSDREDGYTF
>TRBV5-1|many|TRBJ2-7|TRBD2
CASSSGLAIYEQYF
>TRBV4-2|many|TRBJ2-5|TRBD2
CASSQYSGGAQETQYF
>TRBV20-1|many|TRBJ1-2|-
CSARDARVYGYTF
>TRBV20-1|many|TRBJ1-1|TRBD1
CSAAQGADTEAFF
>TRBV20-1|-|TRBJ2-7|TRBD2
CSADSGAGASGEQYF
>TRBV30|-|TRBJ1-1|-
CAWNPMNTEAFF
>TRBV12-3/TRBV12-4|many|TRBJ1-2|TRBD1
CASSPGGLYYGYTF
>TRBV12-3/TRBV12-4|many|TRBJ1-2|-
CASSLLRSVNGYTF
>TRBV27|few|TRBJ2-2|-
CASSLSVWVSNTGELFF
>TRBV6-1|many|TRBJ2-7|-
CASSEERGIEQYF
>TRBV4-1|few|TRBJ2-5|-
CASSQDRETTQYF
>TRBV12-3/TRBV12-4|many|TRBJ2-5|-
CASSFEGGPEWETQYF
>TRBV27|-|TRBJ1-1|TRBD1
CATTVRGRGPNTEAFF
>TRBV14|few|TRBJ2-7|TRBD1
CASSRWTGGAYEQYF
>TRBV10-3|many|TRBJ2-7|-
CATRIPSYEQYF
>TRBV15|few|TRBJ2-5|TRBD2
CATSRPPGTSGGASSETQYF
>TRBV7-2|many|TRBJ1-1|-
CASSLARGWTEAFF
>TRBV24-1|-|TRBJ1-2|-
CATSDRDTTDYGYTF
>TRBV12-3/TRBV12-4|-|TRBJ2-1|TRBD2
CASSTTGTSGGAASYNEQFF
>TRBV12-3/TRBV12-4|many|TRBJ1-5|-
CASSLEQPGPNQPQHF